Listed below are T cell receptor beta chains from one sample, sequenced in a study of early T cells in non-severe SARS-CoV-2 infection. TCRdb re-called the 5' RACE reads with MiXCR, one entry per CDR3 protein. This table holds tens of thousands of distinct CDR3 sequences, 10% to 15% found once. The sequencing input was whole blood. These TCRs come from an adult who was a healthcare worker with PCR-confirmed SARS-CoV-2 infection or an uninfected control (not recorded which). Both conserved end residues are part of each CDR3. The D gene is left open where the match is weak. Part of the rows lack a size; the others show once, few, many or a class for expanded clones.

>TRBV10-3|many|.|TRBJ2-5
TGTGCCATCAGTGAGTCCTTCAGGGGCAGGGAAGAGACCCAGTACTTC
CAISESFRGREETQYF
>TRBV6-5|.|TRBD1|TRBJ1-1
TGTGCCAGCAGCCGTGGGACAGGGGGCGCGAGAACTGAAGCTTTCTTT
CASSRGTGGARTEAFF
>TRBV7-9|many|.|TRBJ2-1
TGTGCCAGCAGCTTATTACTTGGGGATGAGCAGTTCTTC
CASSLLLGDEQFF
>TRBV27|medium-sized|.|TRBJ2-3
TGTGCCAGCAGTGAGGGGAGCTGGGTTGGGTACGGCACAGATACGCAGTATTTT
CASSEGSWVGYGTDTQYF
>TRBV19|.|TRBD2|TRBJ2-1
TGTGCCAGTAATAGACTAGCGGGACTAAATGAGCAGTTCTTC
CASNRLAGLNEQFF
>TRBV28|.|.|TRBJ2-1
TGTGCCAGCAGCCCCGGCGGGATAGGGGGTCAACGGTTCTTC
CASSPGGIGGQRFF
>TRBV6-4|.|.|TRBJ2-1
TGTGCCAGCAGTGACTCCCTGGTTAGCTCCTACAATGAGCAGTTCTTC
CASSDSLVSSYNEQFF
>TRBV29-1|medium-sized|TRBD1|TRBJ2-3
TGCAGCGTTGAAGGCCCGCGGGGACAGGGAAGAGAATTGCAGTATTTT
CSVEGPRGQGRELQYF
>TRBV7-3|many|.|TRBJ1-1
TGTGCCAGCAGCTTAACACCGGGGGCCACTGAAGCTTTCTTT
CASSLTPGATEAFF
>TRBV21-1|.|.|TRBJ1-5
TGTGCCAGCAGCAAAGGCAGGGAGGGTAATCAGCCCCAGCATTTT
CASSKGREGNQPQHF
>TRBV18|many|TRBD1|TRBJ1-1
TGTGCCAGCTCGCCCGGACAGGAGAACACTGAAGCTTTCTTT
CASSPGQENTEAFF